This passage covers 20 T cell receptor beta chains from one sample sequenced in a study of blood T cells in healthy people across ages. Together with a sample-barcoded 5' primer, a J-beta primer mix was included in a second PCR lasting 7 to 11 cycles. TCRdb itself ran the 5' RACE reads through MiXCR, one entry per CDR3 protein. The data show about 1 million distinct CDR3 sequences, more than 35% seen once. Sequenced material: blood. These receptors all stem from a woman aged 60 to 75 in good health.

This clonotype occurred many times. This sequence joins TRBV29-1 and TRBJ1-1; D is perhaps TRBD1 (5 bases). V shed 0 bases and J shed 7 bases, with 9 bases lying between them. This CDR3 contains 12 residues. Germline V lookup: CDR1 SQVTM, CDR2 ANQGSEA. The CDR3: CSVEDPGIEAFF. The DNA of the CDR3 is TGCAGCGTTGAAGACCCAGGGATTGAAGCTTTCTTT.

The V gene is TRBV7-3, the J gene TRBJ2-5; the D gene is possibly TRBD2 (5 bases). This CDR3 is built from 15 residues. The V gene lost 3 bases and the J gene lost 5 bases, with 16 bases spanning the gap. Germline lookup yields CDR1 SGHTA and CDR2 FQGTGA. The CDR3 loop is CASSFGRGLGETQYF. CDR3 nucleotide sequence: TGTGCCAGCAGCTTTGGTCGAGGGCTTGGGGAGACCCAGTACTTC. Full variable domain (remainder filled in from reference TRBV7-3 and TRBJ2-5): GAGVSQTPSNKVTEKGKYVELRCDPISGHTALYWYRQSLGQGPEFLIYFQGTGAADDSGLPNDRFFAVRPEGSVSTLKIQRTERGDSAVYLCASSFGRGLGETQYFGPGTRLLVL.

This sequence joins TRBV6-1 and TRBJ2-4; D remains unclear. The germline V and J ends were trimmed by 2 bases and 0 bases, with 5 bases remaining between them. Germline V gene sequence: CDR1 MNHNS, CDR2 SASEGT. This CDR3 region has 14 residues. The chain's CDR3 is CASSEPGAKNIQYF. For the CDR3, the DNA is TGTGCCAGCAGTGAACCAGGAGCCAAAAACATTCAGTACTTC.

Here the CDR3 reads CASSLTQITEAFF. The CDR3 DNA reads as TGTGCCAGCAGCTTAACACAGATCACTGAAGCTTTCTTT. The chain links TRBV7-9 to TRBJ1-1; D gene ambiguous. This CDR3 spans 13 amino acids. V was pared by 2 bases and J by 4 bases, with 8 bases between. CDR1 and CDR2 from the germline V gene are SEHNR and FQNEAQ (reference sequence). Complete variable domain (other parts from reference TRBV7-9 and TRBJ1-1): DTGVSQNPRHKITKRGQNVTFRCDPISEHNRLYWYRQTLGQGPEFLTYFQNEAQLEKSRLLSDRFSAERPKGSFSTLEIQRTEQGDSAMYLCASSLTQITEAFFGQGTRLTVV.

The genes are TRBV10-3 and TRBJ2-1, with D possibly being TRBD1 (6 bases). CDR1 and CDR2 from the germline V gene are ENHRY and SYGVKD. This CDR3 is 16 amino acids long. V lost 0 bases and J 3 bases, leaving 12 bases between the germline ends. The CDR3 DNA reads TGTGCCATCAGTGAGTCTTGGGCAGGGGTCTACAATGAGCAGTTCTTC. Residues: CAISESWAGVYNEQFF.

The V and J genes are TRBV27 and TRBJ2-3, with 9 bases matching TRBD2. CDR1 MNHEY and CDR2 SMNVEV come from the germline V gene (reference sequence). The V segment lost 5 bases and the J segment 3 bases; nucleotides outside the gene matches: 9. The CDR3 is made up of 16 amino acids. CDR3 DNA: TGTGCCAGCAGTATCCATAGCGGGAGTCCTACAGATACGCAGTATTTT. Its translation: CASSIHSGSPTDTQYF.

This rearrangement joins TRBV20-1 to TRBJ1-5; D is unresolved. V shed 0 bases and J shed 4 bases, with 7 bases lying between them. CDR1 DFQATT and CDR2 SNEGSKA come from the germline V gene (reference sequence). This CDR3 comprises 13 residues. The CDR3 bases are TGCAGTGCTAGAGATCTGGAGAATCAGCCCCAGCATTTT. This encodes CSARDLENQPQHF.

This clonotype was counted only a few times. The rearrangement links TRBV9 to TRBJ2-5, with D maybe TRBD1 (5 bases). The CDR3 consists of 12 residues. Germline lookup yields CDR1 SGDLS and CDR2 YYNGEE. Trimming removed 3 bases at V and 5 bases at J, with 8 bases between. In nucleotides, the CDR3 is TGTGCCAGCAGCGCCCCAGGGGAGACCCAGTACTTC. The encoded protein is CASSAPGETQYF.

This clonotype has just a few counts. The V gene is TRBV28, the J gene TRBJ2-1; D unresolved. CDR1 and CDR2 (germline): MDHEN, SYDVKM. V was trimmed by 5 bases and J by 5 bases, leaving 10 bases between them. CDR3 size: 13 residues. CDR3 in DNA: TGTGCCAGCAGTGTAATGGCGCACAATGAGCAGTTCTTC. Translating it yields CASSVMAHNEQFF. Based on the CDR3 plus reference TRBV28 and TRBJ2-1, the full variable domain is DVKVTQSSRYLVKRTGEKVFLECVQDMDHENMFWYRQDPGLGLRLIYFSYDVKMKEKGDIPEGYSVSREKKERFSLILESASTNQTSMYLCASSVMAHNEQFFGPGTRLTVL.

The rearrangement links TRBV7-2 to TRBJ1-1; 7 bases fit TRBD1. From germline, CDR1 is SGHTA and CDR2 FQGNSA. This CDR3 has 14 residues. J lost 7 bases, V lost 1 base, and 6 bases had no gene match. The CDR3 sequence: CASSLDGNRGEAFF. The CDR3 bases are TGTGCCAGCAGCTTAGATGGGAACAGGGGTGAAGCTTTCTTT.

In its sample, this clonotype was seen a few times. The J gene is TRBJ2-5, the V gene TRBV3-1, with D tentatively TRBD2 (6 bases). The CDR3 contains 15 residues. The V end lost 3 bases, the J end lost 1 base, and 12 bases lay between the germline ends. CDR1 and CDR2 (germline): LGHDT, YNNKEL (reference sequence). CDR3 DNA sequence: TGTGCCAGCAGCCACCGCGGGACCACCCAAGAGACCCAGTACTTC. This translates into CASSHRGTTQETQYF.

V usage is TRBV13 and J usage is TRBJ2-7, with 7 positions matching TRBD1. Losses at the gene ends were 4 bases for V and 2 bases for J; bases not matched to a gene: 8. From germline, CDR1 is PRHDT and CDR2 FYEKMQ (reference sequence). The CDR3 spans 15 residues. CDR3 in amino acids: CASSYQGVGTYEQYF. DNA for the CDR3: TGTGCCAGCAGCTATCAGGGGGTGGGAACCTACGAGCAGTACTTC.

This chain connects TRBV10-2 to TRBJ2-3, with D uncertain. The V end was cut by 4 bases, the J end by 4 bases, with 6 bases between. Germline CDR1 WSHSY, CDR2 SAAADI. CDR3 size: 12 residues. CDR3 in DNA: TGCGCCAGCAGTGGACCCCCAGATACGCAGTATTTT. It yields the protein CASSGPPDTQYF.

The chain combines TRBV10-3 with TRBJ1-1; the D gene is possibly TRBD1 (5 bases). This CDR3 spans 14 amino acids. Germline values: CDR1 ENHRY, CDR2 SYGVKD. V was pared by 4 bases and J by 0 bases, with 9 bases between. Here the CDR3 reads CAISGQGLNTEAFF. CDR3 in DNA: TGTGCCATCAGTGGCCAGGGCCTGAACACTGAAGCTTTCTTT.

The table lists this clonotype with a few counts. The chain employs TRBV20-1 and TRBJ2-7; D gene ambiguous. CDR3 size: 11 residues. Per the germline V gene, CDR1 is DFQATT and CDR2 is SNEGSKA (reference sequence). Trimming removed 3 bases from V and 2 bases from J, with 5 bases in between. CDR3 DNA sequence: TGCAGTGCTAGTGACGCCTACGAGCAGTACTTC. Translating it yields CSASDAYEQYF.

CDR3 bases: TGCAGTGCTAGTGACAGGGGAACTGGAAACACCATATATTTT. Its translation is CSASDRGTGNTIYF. The rearrangement uses TRBV20-1 and TRBJ1-3; TRBD1 aligns across 8 bases. The CDR3 contains 14 residues. J was trimmed by 2 bases and V by 3 bases; bases with no gene match: 3. The germline V gene encodes CDR1 DFQATT and CDR2 SNEGSKA (reference sequence).

The rearrangement uses TRBV5-1 and TRBJ1-4; perhaps TRBD1 as D (5 bases). Germline assignment: CDR1 SGHRS and CDR2 YFSETQ. The CDR3 sequence is 14 residues long. V dropped 3 bases and J dropped 5 bases, with 11 bases sitting between them. In DNA, the CDR3 is TGCGCCAGCAGCTGGCAGGGTGGAAATGAAAAACTGTTTTTT. This sequence encodes CASSWQGGNEKLFF.

This clonotype was counted a few times. This chain links TRBV14 with TRBJ2-3; D may be TRBD1 (5 bases). The CDR3 runs to 15 residues. Deletions cut 5 bases from V and 2 bases from J, with 14 bases between. Germline CDR1 reads SGHDN; CDR2 reads FVKESK. CDR3 in amino acids: CASSATGLVTDTQYF. The CDR3 bases are TGTGCCAGCAGCGCCACAGGCCTCGTCACAGATACGCAGTATTTT.

The gene calls are TRBV7-8 and TRBJ2-3; D possibly uses TRBD1 or TRBD2 (5 bases each). The CDR3 is made up of 15 amino acids. Looked up from germline, CDR1 is SGHVS and CDR2 is FQNEAQ. Trimming stripped 1 base from V and 0 bases from J, with 8 bases between. CDR3 loop: CASSLGRESTDTQYF. The CDR3 DNA sequence: TGTGCCAGCAGCTTAGGCAGGGAGAGCACAGATACGCAGTATTTT.

The chain recombines TRBV7-9 with TRBJ1-1; TRBD1 is a possible D gene (5 bases). The germline CDR1 and CDR2 sequences are SEHNR and FQNEAQ (reference sequence). The V end lost 2 bases, the J end lost 4 bases, and 11 bases lay between the germline ends. This CDR3 is 14 amino acids long. The CDR3: CASSLSGSPTEAFF. DNA of the CDR3: TGTGCCAGCAGCTTATCAGGGAGTCCCACTGAAGCTTTCTTT.